The clone carrying this T cell receptor (beta chain) occurred a few times. A second about 7 to 12 cycle PCR used barcoded and J-beta primers. In TCRdb, the 5' RACE reads were re-called with MiXCR into one record per CDR3 protein. The sample has approximately 780,000 distinct CDR3 sequences; about 26% are singletons. This sample was included in a study of blood T cells in healthy people across ages. Study-wide background: About one barcoded beta molecule per two T cells came from capture by template switching.

Looked up from germline, CDR1 is SGHRS and CDR2 is YFSETQ. Trimming removed 3 bases at V and 5 bases at J, with 14 bases between. The CDR3 is made up of 14 amino acids. The data also belong to a second study, concerning T cells of mothers and their children.

J is TRBJ2-5 and V is TRBV5-1; tentatively, D is TRBD1 (5 bases). Sequenced material: blood. The sequence was collected from a boy younger than 18 in good health. The CDR3 protein is CASSSRTFGETQYF. CDR3 DNA: TGCGCCAGCAGCTCCAGGACATTCGGGGAGACCCAGTACTTC.